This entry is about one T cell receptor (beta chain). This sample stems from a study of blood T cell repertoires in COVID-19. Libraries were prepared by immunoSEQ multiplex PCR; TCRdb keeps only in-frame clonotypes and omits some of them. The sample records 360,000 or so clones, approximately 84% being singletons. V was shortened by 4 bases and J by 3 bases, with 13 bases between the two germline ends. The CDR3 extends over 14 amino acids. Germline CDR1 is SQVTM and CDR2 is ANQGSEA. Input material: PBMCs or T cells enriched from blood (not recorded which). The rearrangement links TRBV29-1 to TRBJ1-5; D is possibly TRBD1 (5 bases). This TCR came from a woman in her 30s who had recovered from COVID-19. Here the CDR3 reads CSVGGADPNQPQHF. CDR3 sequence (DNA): TGCAGCGTTGGGGGCGCAGACCCCAATCAGCCCCAGCATTTT.